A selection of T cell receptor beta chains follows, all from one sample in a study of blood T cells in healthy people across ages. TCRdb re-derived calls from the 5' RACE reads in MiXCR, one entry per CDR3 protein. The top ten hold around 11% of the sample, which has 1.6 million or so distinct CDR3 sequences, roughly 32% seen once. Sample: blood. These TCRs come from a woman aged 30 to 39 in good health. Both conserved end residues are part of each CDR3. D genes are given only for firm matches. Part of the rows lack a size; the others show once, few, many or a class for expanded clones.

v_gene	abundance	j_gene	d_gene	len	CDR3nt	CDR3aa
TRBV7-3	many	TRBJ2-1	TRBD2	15	TGTGCCAGCAGCGCCTTAGCGGGGGGGCGAAATGAGCAGTTCTTC	CASSALAGGRNEQFF
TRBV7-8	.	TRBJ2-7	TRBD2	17	TGTGCCAGCAGCCCCCGGACTAGCGGGAGGAATTCCTACGAGCAGTACTTC	CASSPRTSGRNSYEQYF
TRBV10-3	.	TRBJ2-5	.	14	TGTGCCATCAGTAAGAACGGGGGTCGAGAGACCCAGTACTTC	CAISKNGGRETQYF
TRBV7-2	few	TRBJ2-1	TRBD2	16	TGTGCCAGCAGTAAAGGGGTAGCGGGGGGGTACAATGAGCAGTTCTTC	CASSKGVAGGYNEQFF
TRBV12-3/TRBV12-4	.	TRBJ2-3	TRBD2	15	TGTGCCAGCAGTTCTCAACTAGCGGGATCGGATACGCAGTATTTT	CASSSQLAGSDTQYF
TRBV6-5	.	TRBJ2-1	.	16	TGTGCCAGCAGCTTGCCCCCCGGAGGGCCGGGGAATGAGCAGTTCTTC	CASSLPPGGPGNEQFF
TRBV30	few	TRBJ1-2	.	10	TGTGCCTTCGACACCTATGGCTACACCTTC	CAFDTYGYTF
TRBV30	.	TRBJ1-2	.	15	TGTGCCTGGAGTCAATCACCAGGGAAAGGCTATGGCTACACCTTC	CAWSQSPGKGYGYTF
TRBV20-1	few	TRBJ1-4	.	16	TGCAGTGCTAAAAGGGGGGAATTTATTTCGGCAGAAAAACTGTTTTTT	CSAKRGEFISAEKLFF
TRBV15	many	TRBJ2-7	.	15	TGTGCCACCAGCAGAGACAGGGGTGGGACCTACGAGCAGTACTTC	CATSRDRGGTYEQYF
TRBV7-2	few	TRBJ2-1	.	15	TGTGCCAGCAGCTTAGGGGCCGGGACGTACAATGAGCAGTTCTTC	CASSLGAGTYNEQFF
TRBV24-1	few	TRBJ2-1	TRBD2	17	TGTGCCACCAGTGATCCCGGACTAGCCAGTGATTACAATGAGCAGTTCTTC	CATSDPGLASDYNEQFF
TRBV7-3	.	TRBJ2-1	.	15	TGTGCCAGCAGCCCCAACACGGGGGTGGGCAATGAGCAGTTCTTC	CASSPNTGVGNEQFF
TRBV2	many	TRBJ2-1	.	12	TGTGCCAGCAGTGAAGTGAGGAATGAGCAGTTCTTC	CASSEVRNEQFF
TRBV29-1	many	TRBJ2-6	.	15	TGCAGCGTTGAAGTCAGGGGCTCTGGGGCCAACGTCCTGACTTTC	CSVEVRGSGANVLTF
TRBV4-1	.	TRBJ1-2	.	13	TGCGCCAGCAGCCAAGGGGCAGGGTTTGGCTACACCTTC	CASSQGAGFGYTF
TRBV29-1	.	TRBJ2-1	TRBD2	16	TGCAGCGTTGAAGTGGAGACTAGCGGGTTTTACAATGAGCAGTTCTTC	CSVEVETSGFYNEQFF
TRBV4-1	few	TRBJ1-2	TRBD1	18	TGCGCCAGCAGCCAAGATGGGTCATCGACAGGGTGGGGTTCTGGCTACACCTTC	CASSQDGSSTGWGSGYTF
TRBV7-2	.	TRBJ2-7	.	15	TGTGCCAGCAGCTTGGGGACCCGGGGCTGGTACGAGCAGTACTTC	CASSLGTRGWYEQYF
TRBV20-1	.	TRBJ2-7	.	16	TGCAGTGCTAGATTCAAAGGGGCGGGATGGTTTTCCGAGCAGTACTTC	CSARFKGAGWFSEQYF
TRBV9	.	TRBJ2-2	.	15	TGTGCCAGCAGCGTAGCAAACTACAACACCGGGGAGCTGTTTTTT	CASSVANYNTGELFF
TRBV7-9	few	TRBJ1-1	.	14	TGTGCCAGCAGCCCACCGGGACGGCCCACTGAAGCTTTCTTT	CASSPPGRPTEAFF
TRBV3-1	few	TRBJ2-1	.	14	TGTGCCAGCAGCCCTAAATGGGTTTCGGATGAGCAGTTCTTC	CASSPKWVSDEQFF
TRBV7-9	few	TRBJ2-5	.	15	TGTGCCAGCAGCTTAGAGCACGGGTTCCTGGAGACCCAGTACTTC	CASSLEHGFLETQYF
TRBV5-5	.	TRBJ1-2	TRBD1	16	TGTGCCAGCAGCGGGGGGACAGGACTATACAACTATGGCTACACCTTC	CASSGGTGLYNYGYTF
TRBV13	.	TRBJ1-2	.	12	TGTGCCAGCAGCTTAGCCGACTCCTCCTACACCTTC	CASSLADSSYTF
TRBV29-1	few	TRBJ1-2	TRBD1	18	TGCAGCGTTGAAGATCGGGCCGGGACAGGGGGCGGTGGCTATGGCTACACCTTC	CSVEDRAGTGGGGYGYTF
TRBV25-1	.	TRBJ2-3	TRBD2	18	TGTGCCAGCAGTGGCTCTTATGTGGGACTAGCGGCCACAGATACGCAGTATTTT	CASSGSYVGLAATDTQYF
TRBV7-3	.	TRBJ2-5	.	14	TGTGCCAGCAGTTCCGGACTGTTCCAAGAGACCCAGTACTTC	CASSSGLFQETQYF
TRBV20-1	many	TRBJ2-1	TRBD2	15	TGCAGTGCTAGAGATCAGAGACTAGCGTCGGATGAGCAGTTCTTC	CSARDQRLASDEQFF
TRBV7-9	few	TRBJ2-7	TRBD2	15	TGTGCCAGCAGCATCTTCGCGGGACTAGTTTCCGAGCAGTACTTC	CASSIFAGLVSEQYF
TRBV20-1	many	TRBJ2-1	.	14	TGCAGTGCTAGAGATCCCGCGCTTTACAATGAGCAGTTCTTC	CSARDPALYNEQFF
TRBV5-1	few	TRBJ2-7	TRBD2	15	TGCGCCAGCAGCTTGGTCGGTGCGGGGGGCTACGAGCAGTACTTC	CASSLVGAGGYEQYF
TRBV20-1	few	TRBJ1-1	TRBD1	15	TGCAGTGCTAGAGATAGGACAGGGAGGGACACTGAAGCTTTCTTT	CSARDRTGRDTEAFF
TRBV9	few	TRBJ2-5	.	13	TGTGCCAGCAGCGTAGCACAGGGTTGGCCCCAGTACTTC	CASSVAQGWPQYF
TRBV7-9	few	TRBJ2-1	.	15	TGTGCCAGCAGTTATGGTTGGAGCTCCTACAATGAGCAGTTCTTC	CASSYGWSSYNEQFF
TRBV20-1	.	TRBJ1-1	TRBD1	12	TGCAGTGCCAGGGGGGGAAGGTCGGAAGCTTTCTTT	CSARGGRSEAFF
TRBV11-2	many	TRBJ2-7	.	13	TGTGCCAGCAGCTTAGTTGTGGGGGCCGAGCAGTACTTC	CASSLVVGAEQYF
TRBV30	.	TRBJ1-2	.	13	TGTACATCGCTAGGGGCAGAGGGCTATGGCTACACCTTC	CTSLGAEGYGYTF
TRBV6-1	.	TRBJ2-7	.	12	TGTGCCAGCAGTGAACTGGGGGGTGAGCAGTACTTC	CASSELGGEQYF
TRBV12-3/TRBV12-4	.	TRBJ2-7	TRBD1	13	TGTGCCAGCAGTTTAAGGGGGCTGGGGGAGCAGTACTTC	CASSLRGLGEQYF
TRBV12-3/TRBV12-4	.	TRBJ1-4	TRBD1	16	TGTGCCAGCAGACCAACAGGGGCGGTGGCTAATGAAAAACTGTTTTTT	CASRPTGAVANEKLFF